The present TCR beta chain was sequenced within a study of cytomegalovirus exposure and HLA in healthy donors. The study's findings and limits: Both high specificity and high sensitivity reportedly marked the classifier's diagnosis of cytomegalovirus status. CMV serostatus was the sole immune exposure data available.

Notes on this clone: The antigen is unknown.

The germline CDR1 and CDR2 sequences are SGDLS and YYNGEE. The V end lost 5 bases, the J end lost 0 bases, and 13 bases lay between the germline ends. The CDR3 runs to 15 residues. The PCR was carried out with 60 Vbeta primers and 13 Jbeta primers. The protocol was immunoSEQ multiplex PCR, while the TCRdb copy is restricted to in-frame clones and leaves out a portion. The sample has fewer than 200,000 clones; about 77% are singletons. The clonotype was recovered from a female donor in good health and CMV-seronegative. The rearrangement joins TRBV9 to TRBJ2-3; D perhaps matches TRBD2 (6 bases). Specimen: PBMCs. The CDR3 reads CASREGLTSTDTQYF. CDR3 DNA: TGTGCCAGCAGAGAAGGACTAACTAGCACAGATACGCAGTATTTT.